The following is a T cell receptor (beta chain) sequence with its context. The antigen is undetermined. The time point denotes: newly diagnosed GD, antithyroid drugs for less than 3 months. Generation of the TCR library employed RNA extracted from PBMCs. This entry is derived from a study of regulatory T cells in long-lasting Graves disease. Across the study: Graves' patients diagnosed newly had used antithyroid drugs under 3 months.

V was clipped by 3 bases and J by 1 base, with 15 bases between them. The CDR3 consists of 16 residues. Per the germline V gene, CDR1 is LGHDT and CDR2 is YNNKEL (reference sequence). Arm-PCR with iRepertoire HTBI primers amplified the CDR3 regions for these TCR beta libraries. Original processing methods: Taken together, the samples had fewer than 65 TRBV and around 14 TRBJ segments identified. TCRdb re-analysed the multiplex PCR reads in MiXCR, keeping a single row per CDR3 protein. These V and J calls are TCRdb output, not the study's own analysis. The table records around 250,000 distinct CDR3 sequences, 18% of them present only once. General observations from the study: Persistent disease showed a preference for TRBV28, TRBJ1-2 and TRBJ2-5. Lower TCR diversity characterized persistent Graves' patients relative to newly diagnosed patients.

This sample also belongs to another study, concerning T cells in Graves' hyperthyroidism and ophthalmopathy.

The rearrangement joins TRBV3-1 to TRBJ1-1, with D unresolved. The sequence was collected from a woman under 40 with Graves disease. Sample: peripheral blood mononuclear cells (PBMCs), taken at new diagnosis, from a patient treated with antithyroid drugs. The DNA for the CDR3 is TGTGCCAGCAGCCACCATGCCCGGTCGCGGAACACTGAAGCTTTCTTT. This encodes CASSHHARSRNTEAFF.